What follows are 11 T cell receptor beta chains derived from one specimen sequenced in a study of blood T cells in healthy people across ages. Through a sample-barcoded 5' primer and a J-beta primer mix, a second PCR was run for about 6 to 11 cycles. TCRdb reanalysed the 5' RACE reads using MiXCR and keeps one entry per CDR3 protein. Here the sample spans 700,000 or so distinct CDR3 sequences, approximately 22% being singletons. The specimen was blood. The source of these receptors is a man in his 70s in good health.

The rearrangement links TRBV7-9 to TRBJ1-1; no clear D. The V end was cut by 6 bases, the J end by 3 bases, with 8 bases between. The CDR3 sequence is 12 residues long. Germline V lookup: CDR1 SEHNR, CDR2 FQNEAQ (reference sequence). DNA of the CDR3: TGTGCCAGCAGGTGGGAGGACACTGAAGCTTTCTTT. It specifies CASRWEDTEAFF.

This sequence joins TRBV14 and TRBJ2-5, with 7 bases identical to TRBD1. CDR1 is SGHDN, CDR2 FVKESK, per germline. The length of the CDR3 is 16 residues. V shed 4 bases and J 7 bases; nucleotides not matched to a gene: 15. CDR3: CASSLDRPSKIGTQYF. The CDR3 coding sequence is TGTGCCAGCAGCCTGGACAGGCCCTCTAAGATTGGGACCCAGTACTTC.

The sample holds a few counts of this clonotype. The V call is TRBV5-1, the J call TRBJ2-5; no firm D call. The germline V gene encodes CDR1 SGHRS and CDR2 YFSETQ. The CDR3 runs 13 residues. With 1 base removed from V and 5 bases from J, the gap between germline ends came to 9 bases. The CDR3 DNA follows: TGCGCCAGCAGCTTGTTGTTCGGGGAGACCCAGTACTTC. Its translation: CASSLLFGETQYF.

In this sample, this clonotype turned up a few times. The V call is TRBV5-1, the J call TRBJ1-4, with D possibly TRBD1 on 6 matching bases. Trimming shortened V by 3 bases and J by 6 bases, and 15 bases separated the two germline ends. Germline V gives CDR1 SGHRS, CDR2 YFSETQ. The CDR3 consists of 15 residues. The CDR3 region has the DNA TGCGCCAGCAGCTGGTCGGGGGCCGGTTATGAAAAACTGTTTTTT. It yields the protein CASSWSGAGYEKLFF.

The rearrangement uses TRBV5-5 and TRBJ2-2; no definite D call. CDR1 and CDR2 from the germline V gene are SGHKS and YYEKEE (reference sequence). V gave up 2 bases and J gave up 10 bases, with 9 bases separating them. This CDR3 has 12 amino acids. CDR3 sequence (DNA): TGTGCCAGCAGCTTCCCCCCGATGGAGCTGTTTTTT. This sequence encodes CASSFPPMELFF.

The chain couples TRBV14 to TRBJ2-1; 12 nucleotides agree with TRBD2. The V and J ends lost 5 bases and 11 bases, in that order; junction bases with no gene match: 7. Germline CDR1 and CDR2: SGHDN and FVKESK. The CDR3 length is 14 residues. The CDR3 region is CASSEPGLAGKQFF. DNA of the CDR3: TGTGCCAGCAGCGAACCAGGACTAGCGGGAAAGCAGTTCTTC.

This clonotype turned up a few times. The V gene is TRBV29-1, the J gene TRBJ2-1; no definite D call. Trimming removed 3 bases from V and 9 bases from J, with 18 bases in between. This CDR3 is built from 14 residues. Germline V gene sequence: CDR1 SQVTM, CDR2 ANQGSEA. CDR3 nucleotides: TGCAGCGTTGATGGTAAGGGTAGGGCCAGTGAGCAGTTCTTC. This translates into CSVDGKGRASEQFF.

This clonotype was seen more than once but under ten times. This rearrangement joins TRBV30 to TRBJ1-2, with 8 nucleotides matching TRBD1. The CDR3 runs 13 residues. Germline V lookup: CDR1 GTSNPN, CDR2 SVGIG (reference sequence). The V gene end was trimmed by 4 bases and the J gene end by 2 bases; junction bases not matched to a gene: 3. The CDR3 spells CAWNRGENYGYTF. The CDR3 DNA follows: TGTGCCTGGAACAGGGGGGAGAACTATGGCTACACCTTC.

This clonotype was seen just once. V is TRBV25-1 and J is TRBJ1-1; no definite D call. The CDR3 is made up of 15 amino acids. In germline, CDR1 is MGHDK, CDR2 SYGVNS. Trimming left V 4 bases short and J 1 base short, with 13 bases between. CDR3 sequence: CASSANRGANTEAFF. In DNA form, the CDR3 reads TGTGCCAGCAGTGCGAATCGGGGAGCGAACACTGAAGCTTTCTTT.

The chain recombines TRBV20-1 with TRBJ2-3; D gene unclear. The germline V gene encodes CDR1 DFQATT and CDR2 SNEGSKA (reference sequence). V lost 6 bases and J lost 4, with 8 bases in between. The CDR3 is made up of 11 amino acids. The CDR3 DNA reads as TGCAGTGCCGGTGGTCCAGATACGCAGTATTTT. Translated: CSAGGPDTQYF.

The table lists this clonotype with a few counts. V gene TRBV6-6 combines with J gene TRBJ2-1; TRBD2 matches 14 bases. The tail of the sequence fits TRBJ2-7 better, so the J call may be wrong. From germline, CDR1 is MNHNY and CDR2 SVGAGI (reference sequence). The CDR3 totals 15 residues. The CDR3 DNA is TGTGCCAGCAGCCCCGGGACTAGCGGGAGAGGCGAGCAGTACGTC. Amino acids: CASSPGTSGRGEQYV.